The rows below give T cell receptor beta chains drawn from one sample of a study of cytomegalovirus exposure and HLA in healthy donors. Using immunoSEQ multiplex PCR, the repertoire was profiled, and TCRdb retains in-frame clones only, with some absent. The repertoire holds some 150,000 clones, with roughly 76% as singletons. Sequencing was carried out using PBMCs. The origin of the receptors is a female donor in good health and CMV-seronegative. The CDR3 runs from the conserved cysteine through the conserved F or W. D genes are given only for firm matches. Some rows have no size entry. The others give once, few or many, or a class for an expanded clone.

CDR3	DNA	V	length	D	size	J
CASSPDRESYEQYF	TGTGCCAGTAGTCCGGACAGGGAAAGCTACGAGCAGTACTTC	TRBV19	14	TRBD1	once	TRBJ2-7
CASSDQRGSTDTQYF	TGTGCCAGCAGCGATCAGCGGGGGAGCACAGATACGCAGTATTTT	TRBV9	15	TRBD2	NA	TRBJ2-3
CASSPGGDNSPLHF	TGTGCCAGTAGTCCCGGGGGGGATAATTCACCCCTCCACTTT	TRBV19	14	NA	NA	TRBJ1-6
CASSFRAGGTEAFF	TGTGCCAGCAGTTTTCGGGCCGGAGGGACTGAAGCTTTCTTT	TRBV27	14	NA	NA	TRBJ1-1
CASSLAETGVSEQYF	TGCGCCAGCAGCTTGGCCGAGACAGGGGTAAGCGAGCAGTACTTC	TRBV5-1	15	TRBD1	NA	TRBJ2-7
CASSLVGQNTEAFF	TGCGCCAGCAGCTTGGTTGGACAAAACACTGAAGCTTTCTTT	TRBV5-1	14	NA	NA	TRBJ1-1
CASSLGRVQLSDTQYF	TGTGCCAGCAGCTTAGGCAGGGTACAACTGTCAGATACGCAGTATTTT	TRBV7-8	16	NA	NA	TRBJ2-3
CASTKTGNSNQPQHF	TGTGCCAGTACCAAGACAGGGAATAGCAATCAGCCCCAGCATTTT	TRBV19	15	TRBD1	few	TRBJ1-5
CASTTRTFNEKLFF	TGTGCCAGCACCACCAGGACTTTTAATGAAAAACTGTTTTTT	TRBV6-1	14	NA	NA	TRBJ1-4
CASSLRTSGPNTGELFF	TGTGCTAGCAGCTTACGGACTAGCGGTCCCAACACCGGGGAGCTGTTTTTT	TRBV7-7	17	TRBD2	NA	TRBJ2-2
CASSQTILNEQYF	TGTGCCAGCAGCCAAACTATTCTGAACGAGCAGTACTTC	TRBV28	13	NA	NA	TRBJ2-7
CASTPRVDRGNTEAFF	TGTGCCAGCACCCCCAGGGTGGACAGGGGGAACACTGAAGCTTTCTTT	TRBV5-5	16	TRBD1	NA	TRBJ1-1
CASSENDRQPQHF	TGTGCCAGCAGTGAGAACGACAGACAGCCCCAGCATTTT	TRBV6-1	13	NA	few	TRBJ1-5
CASSVGNTRGNEQFF	TGTGCCAGCAGTGTCGGGAACACCAGGGGTAATGAGCAGTTCTTC	TRBV6-1	15	NA	NA	TRBJ2-1
CASSFEVGGIGQETQYF	TGTGCCAGCAGCTTTGAGGTGGGAGGAATAGGGCAAGAGACCCAGTACTTC	TRBV5-6	17	NA	NA	TRBJ2-5
CASSPLPDSYEQYF	TGTGCCAGTAGTCCCCTACCCGACAGCTACGAGCAGTACTTC	TRBV19	14	NA	NA	TRBJ2-7
CASSESLNYGYTF	TGTGCCAGCAGTGAGAGCCTCAACTATGGCTACACCTTC	TRBV2	13	NA	NA	TRBJ1-2
CSSSLARTGEHEQYF	TGTTCCAGCAGCTTAGCTAGGACAGGGGAACACGAGCAGTACTTC	TRBV7-9	15	TRBD1	NA	TRBJ2-7
CASSLGRQVYTGELFF	TGTGCCAGCAGCTTGGGGAGGCAGGTCTACACCGGGGAGCTGTTTTTT	TRBV5-6	16	NA	NA	TRBJ2-2
CASSQDRVGGETQYF	TGTGCCAGCAGCCAAGATCGAGTAGGGGGAGAGACCCAGTACTTC	TRBV14	15	NA	NA	TRBJ2-5
CASSLRGTGNSPLHF	TGTGCCAGCAGCTTAAGGGGAACAGGGAATTCACCCCTCCACTTT	TRBV11-2	15	NA	NA	TRBJ1-6
CASRPLDGGQSDEQYF	TGTGCCAGCAGACCACTTGATGGGGGACAGAGCGACGAGCAGTACTTC	TRBV2	16	TRBD1	NA	TRBJ2-7
CASSLSRQALSYEQYF	TGTGCCAGCAGTTTATCCAGACAGGCGCTCTCCTACGAGCAGTACTTC	TRBV27	16	NA	NA	TRBJ2-7
CASSYGQGENEQYF	TGTGCCAGCAGTTACGGGCAGGGGGAAAACGAGCAGTACTTC	TRBV6-6	14	TRBD1	NA	TRBJ2-7
CATSREGGEQETQYF	TGTGCCACCAGCAGAGAGGGGGGGGAACAAGAGACCCAGTACTTC	TRBV15	15	TRBD2	NA	TRBJ2-5
CASSTSGTDQETQYF	TGTGCCAGCAGTACCTCCGGGACAGACCAAGAGACCCAGTACTTC	TRBV6-1	15	TRBD1	NA	TRBJ2-5
CASSLEQGVRYGYTF	TGTGCCAGCAGCTTAGAACAGGGGGTACGCTATGGCTACACCTTC	TRBV7-9	15	TRBD1	NA	TRBJ1-2
CASRKRGGTGGTEAFF	TGTGCCAGCAGAAAGAGGGGGGGGACAGGGGGCACTGAAGCTTTCTTT	TRBV28	16	TRBD1	NA	TRBJ1-1
CASSLGPGSPRGDTGELFF	TGCGCCAGCAGCTTGGGCCCAGGGTCCCCCCGCGGCGACACCGGGGAGCTGTTTTTT	TRBV5-1	19	NA	NA	TRBJ2-2
CASSLGGAGDYEQYF	TGTGCCAGCAGCTTGGGCGGGGCCGGTGACTACGAGCAGTACTTC	TRBV5-6	15	NA	few	TRBJ2-7
CASSVQGAKETQYF	TGTGCCAGCAGCGTACAGGGGGCCAAAGAGACCCAGTACTTC	TRBV9	14	TRBD1	NA	TRBJ2-5
CASSLGQGSQETQYF	TGTGCCAGCTCACTGGGACAGGGGAGCCAAGAGACCCAGTACTTC	TRBV18	15	TRBD1	NA	TRBJ2-5
CASSYRAGEVYGYTF	TGTGCCAGCAGTTATAGGGCAGGGGAAGTCTACGGCTACACCTTC	TRBV6-5	15	NA	NA	TRBJ1-2
CASSLQIERTDTQYF	TGTGCCAGCAGCTTACAGATAGAACGCACAGATACGCAGTATTTT	TRBV9	15	NA	NA	TRBJ2-3
CASSIGSRRGYTEAFF	TGTGCCAGTAGTATTGGGAGCCGCCGGGGGTACACTGAAGCTTTCTTT	TRBV19	16	NA	NA	TRBJ1-1
CASEGGLNTEAFF	TGTGCCAGCGAAGGGGGTTTGAACACTGAAGCTTTCTTT	TRBV2	13	NA	NA	TRBJ1-1
CASSLRTGQETQYF	TGTGCCAGCAGCTTACGGACAGGACAAGAGACCCAGTACTTC	TRBV9	14	TRBD1	NA	TRBJ2-5
CASSLGLAGRTIYNEQFF	TGTGCCAGCAGCTTAGGACTAGCGGGACGGACGATCTACAATGAGCAGTTCTTC	TRBV7-6	18	TRBD2	NA	TRBJ2-1
CASSRQGRTEAFF	TGTGCCAGCAGTAGACAGGGTAGGACTGAAGCTTTCTTT	TRBV2	13	TRBD1	NA	TRBJ1-1
CASSVSTLDGYTF	TGTGCCAGCTCAGTTTCCACTCTTGATGGCTACACCTTC	TRBV18	13	NA	NA	TRBJ1-2
CASSLERDTDTQYF	TGCGCCAGCAGCTTGGAGAGGGACACAGATACGCAGTATTTT	TRBV5-1	14	NA	NA	TRBJ2-3
CASSFSRNTGELFF	TGTGCCAGCAGCTTTTCCCGGAACACCGGGGAGCTGTTTTTT	TRBV11-1	14	NA	NA	TRBJ2-2
CSPGGTGTGRQPQHF	TGCAGCCCCGGGGGGACAGGGACGGGCCGGCAGCCCCAGCATTTT	TRBV29-1	15	TRBD1	NA	TRBJ1-5
CASSIRSGLAADNEQFF	TGTGCCAGTAGTATAAGGAGCGGACTAGCTGCTGACAATGAGCAGTTCTTC	TRBV19	17	TRBD2	NA	TRBJ2-1
CASSFQARSAFF	TGTGCCAGCAGCTTCCAGGCCCGGTCGGCTTTCTTT	TRBV7-3	12	NA	NA	TRBJ1-1
CASSWDSNEQFF	TGCGCCAGCAGCTGGGACTCCAATGAGCAGTTCTTC	TRBV5-1	12	NA	NA	TRBJ2-1
CASSLGDRAQETQYF	TGTGCCAGCAGCTTGGGGGACAGGGCCCAAGAGACCCAGTACTTC	TRBV5-5	15	TRBD1	NA	TRBJ2-5
CAWHRGLGAFF	TGTGCCTGGCACAGGGGGCTTGGGGCTTTCTTT	TRBV30	11	TRBD1	NA	TRBJ1-1
CASSYISASTDTQYF	TGTGCCAGCAGTTACATCTCAGCGAGCACAGATACGCAGTATTTT	TRBV27	15	NA	NA	TRBJ2-3
CASSLTQEDYGYTF	TGTGCCAGCAGCTTGACCCAGGAGGACTATGGCTACACCTTC	TRBV7-9	14	NA	NA	TRBJ1-2